This paragraph covers one T cell receptor beta chain sequence. This clone was seen a single time. The antigen it binds to is not known. Per-nucleotide qualities are absent, and no much larger clonotype sits a single base away. The data originate from a study of CD8+ T cells in alopecia areata (dated 2018 in TCRdb). Looking at the study overall: The treated patients took part in an open-label pilot trial in which moderate-to-severe alopecia areata was treated with oral tofacitinib at 5 to 10 mg twice daily. Scalp clonality was compared across normal scalp (n=4), patchy alopecia areata scalp (n=8), and alopecia totalis/universalis scalp (n=8). Tofacitinib-treated patients had biopsies at baseline and at 4 and 24 weeks of treatment, with a later scalp biopsy in several patients. Disease severity in treated patients was measured with the SALT score, which quantifies the percentage of affected scalp surface area. TCRbeta CDR3 regions were amplified by immunoSEQ multiplex PCR with 35 Vbeta forward and 13 Jbeta reverse primers. Patients stayed on tofacitinib for 6 to 18 months and then had 6 months of follow-up off drug so that delayed response and recurrence could be assessed. RNA was extracted with the PAXgene miRNA kit for fixed scalp, the miRNeasy kit for PBMCs, and the RNeasy kit for mouse skin. To study T cell clonal expansion in alopecia areata, the researchers applied high-throughput TCRbeta sequencing to both the C3H/HeJ mouse model and human patients. In humans, TCRbeta sequencing was performed on scalp tissue and on sorted CD4+ and CD8+ peripheral blood T cells from healthy controls and from patients with patchy or totalis/universalis alopecia areata. Broad study findings and their caveats: Shared TCR sequences between patients were less evident than in mice, which may be partly attributable to HLA diversity in the patient population. Tofacitinib significantly lowered scalp clonality and the number of expanded CD8+ clones among the top 100 scalp clones. During tofacitinib treatment, many expanded lesional clones remained in scalp and blood, and this persistence may partly explain relapse after treatment is stopped. The treated cohort was small, with a single nonresponder, so links between baseline CD8+ expansion and response need larger studies. Compared with normal scalp, lesional scalp, particularly in alopecia totalis/universalis, had higher clonality and more expanded CD8+ clones, which suggests antigenic drive. Resident alphabeta T cells in normal human skin are also sequenced, complicating scalp TCR repertoire analysis, unlike mouse skin dominated by gammadelta T cells.

To prepare the library, the immunoSEQ multiplex PCR assay was applied. For TCR sequencing, RNA was extracted from every sample and reverse transcribed into cDNA to serve as template. First-strand cDNA was synthesized using SuperScript III with a 2:1 mix of oligo-dT and random hexamers. A synthetic immune receptor repertoire was used to measure amplification bias, and any remaining bias was corrected computationally. The study's own analysis went as follows. Raw reads were preprocessed for error removal, and CDR3 was defined according to IMGT conventions as running from the conserved cysteine to phenylalanine. To get clonality, Shannon entropy was normalized by log2 of the number of productive unique TCRs and the result was subtracted from 1. CD4 or CD8 identity of scalp clones was inferred by cross-referencing scalp TCRbeta sequences with sorted blood CD4 and CD8 repertoires. TCRdb holds this immuneACCESS table with in-frame rearrangements only. Some clones are missing; in checked studies, unresolved V genes explain under half, and the rest has no known cause. V and J calls and clone size come straight from that table; D and trimming were deduced from the DNA. In this sample the table shows 150,000 to 200,000 clones, just over 65% of which occur a single time. 0.75% to 0.95% of the sample is held by the ten biggest clonotypes.

The label giving this sample's time point can be read as: about 4 weeks on oral tofacitinib. Taken with the paper, the label for treatment or condition translates to: oral pan-JAK inhibitor, 5-10 mg twice daily. Lesional scalp punch biopsies and peripheral blood were collected from alopecia areata patients. After PBMCs were isolated by density centrifugation and stained for CD3, CD4 and CD8, a FACSAria was used to sort CD4+ and CD8+ T cells. The CDR3, cysteine through phenylalanine, is 13 amino acids long. Of the read, only the CDR3 DNA is kept; its 39 bases are in frame from base 1. The trim is 2 bases for V and 3 bases for J, with a gap of 5 bases between the germline ends. In the germline V gene, CDR1 corresponds to SGHDN and CDR2 to FVKESK.

The specimen comprised CD4+ T cells sorted from blood, sampled at week 4, from a patient treated with tofacitinib. The chain is encoded by TRBV14 joined to TRBJ1-5, with the D gene call left open. The receptor was derived from a human donor with alopecia areata. The nucleotides are TGTGCCAGCAGCCAAATGACCAATCAGCCCCAGCATTTT. It translates to CASSQMTNQPQHF.